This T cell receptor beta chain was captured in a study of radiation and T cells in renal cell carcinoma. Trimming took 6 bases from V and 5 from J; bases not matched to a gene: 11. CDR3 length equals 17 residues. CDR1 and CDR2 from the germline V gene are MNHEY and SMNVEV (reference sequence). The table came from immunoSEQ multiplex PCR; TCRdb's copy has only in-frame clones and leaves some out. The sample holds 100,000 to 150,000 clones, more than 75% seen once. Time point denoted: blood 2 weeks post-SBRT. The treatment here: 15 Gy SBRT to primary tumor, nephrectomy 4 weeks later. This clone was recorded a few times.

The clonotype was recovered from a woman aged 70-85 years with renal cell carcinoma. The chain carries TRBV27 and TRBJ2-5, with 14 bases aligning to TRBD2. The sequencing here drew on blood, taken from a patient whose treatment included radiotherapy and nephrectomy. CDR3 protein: CASRPVLRLAGGETQYF. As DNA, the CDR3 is TGTGCCAGCAGACCGGTTCTCAGACTAGCGGGGGGGGAGACCCAGTACTTC.